This T cell receptor (beta chain) was recovered during a study of blood T cell repertoires in COVID-19. Study at large: COVID-19 samples collected from the United States, Italy and Spain covered acute and convalescent phases. Sample material is recorded as cDNA or gDNA derived from T cells, B-cell-depleted T cells, or PBMCs.

Authors' methods: Reference gene primers were amplified, and this amplification served to estimate nucleated cell counts. Assay: immunoSEQ multiplex PCR; the TCRdb copy retains only in-frame clones and omits some. The DNA gave D and trimming, while V, J and clone size come from that table. Of 40,000 to 45,000 clones in the sample, about 90% are singletons; the top ten hold roughly 9.4%. Germline-derived CDR1 and CDR2 are MNHEY and SMNVEV (reference sequence). CDR3 length: 16 residues. Unmatched junction bases numbered 11, after V lost 3 bases and J lost 4 bases. This sequence originates from a man aged 50 to 60 with active COVID-19. The V gene is TRBV27, the J gene TRBJ1-2; TRBD1 agrees at 7 bases. The specimen was peripheral blood. Here the CDR3 reads CASSFTSRQGGYGYTF. The CDR3 DNA is TGTGCCAGCAGTTTCACCTCCCGGCAGGGGGGCTATGGCTACACCTTC.